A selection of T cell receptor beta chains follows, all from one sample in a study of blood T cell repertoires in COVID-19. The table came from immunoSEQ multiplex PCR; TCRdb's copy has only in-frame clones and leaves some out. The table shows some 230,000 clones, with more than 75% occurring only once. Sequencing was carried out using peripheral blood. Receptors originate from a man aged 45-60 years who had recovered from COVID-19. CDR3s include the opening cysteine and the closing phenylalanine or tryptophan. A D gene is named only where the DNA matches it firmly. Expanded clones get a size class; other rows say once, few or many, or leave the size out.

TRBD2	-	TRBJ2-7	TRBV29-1	TGCAGCGTTTCTAGCGGGAGTTCAAACGAGCAGTACTTC	CSVSSGSSNEQYF
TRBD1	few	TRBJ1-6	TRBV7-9	TGTGCCAGCAGCAATTGGGACAGGGGGCAAAATTCACCCCTCCACTTT	CASSNWDRGQNSPLHF
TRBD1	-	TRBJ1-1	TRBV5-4	TGTGCCAGCAGCGGGGATGGGACAGGGGGCGCGGGCGACACTGAAGCTTTCTTT	CASSGDGTGGAGDTEAFF
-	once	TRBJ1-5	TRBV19	TGTGCCAGTAGTCCTACGCGGGGATCAGGTCAGCCCCAGCATTTT	CASSPTRGSGQPQHF
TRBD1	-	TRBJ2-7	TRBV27	TGTGCCAGCAGTTTTACAGGGGTTGCCTCCTACGAGCAGTACTTC	CASSFTGVASYEQYF
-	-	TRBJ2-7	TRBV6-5	TGTGCCAGCAGTTACTCTCCGCAGGTGCTACAAGAGCAGTACTTC	CASSYSPQVLQEQYF
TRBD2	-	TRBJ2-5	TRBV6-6	TGTGCCAGCAGTTACTCGTGGGAGGGTAGGCAAGAGACCCAGTACTTC	CASSYSWEGRQETQYF
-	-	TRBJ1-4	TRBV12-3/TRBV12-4	TGTGCCAGCAGTATTCCGGGAGCGGGAAAACTGTTTTTT	CASSIPGAGKLFF
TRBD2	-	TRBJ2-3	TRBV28	TGTGCCATCCACCCCCTGACTAGCGGGAGGACTAGCACAGATACGCAGTATTTT	CAIHPLTSGRTSTDTQYF
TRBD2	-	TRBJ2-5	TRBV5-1	TGCGCCAGCAGCAGGACTAGCGCTGAGACCCAGTACTTC	CASSRTSAETQYF
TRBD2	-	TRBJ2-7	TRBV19	TGTGCCAGCAGGACTAGCGGGACCTACGAGCAGTACTTC	CASRTSGTYEQYF
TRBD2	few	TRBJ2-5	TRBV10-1	TGCGCCAGCAGTGAGTGGACTAGCGGGAAAGAGACCCAGTACTTC	CASSEWTSGKETQYF
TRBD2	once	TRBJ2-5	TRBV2	TGTGCCAGCAGTGAAGCGGTTTCGGGAGGGGAGACCCAGTACTTC	CASSEAVSGGETQYF
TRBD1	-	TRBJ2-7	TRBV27	TGTGCCAGCAGTAACAGGGGGAGCGAGCAGTACTTC	CASSNRGSEQYF
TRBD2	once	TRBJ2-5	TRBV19	TGTGCCAGTGCAAGGGGAGGGGTAAACCAAGAGACCCAGTACTTC	CASARGGVNQETQYF
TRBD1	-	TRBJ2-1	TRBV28	TGTGCCAGCAGGGTAGGGGGCCGGCAGTTCTTC	CASRVGGRQFF
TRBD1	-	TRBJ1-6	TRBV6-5	TGTGCCAGCAGGGGACAGAGTTATAATTCACCCCTCCACTTT	CASRGQSYNSPLHF
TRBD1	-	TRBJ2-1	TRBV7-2	TGTGCCAGCAGCTTAGGGGACAGGGGGCACAATGAGCAGTTCTTC	CASSLGDRGHNEQFF
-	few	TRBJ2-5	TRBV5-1	TGCGCCAGCAGCTTTTCTAGCCGGCAACGCGGGGAGACCCAGTACTTC	CASSFSSRQRGETQYF
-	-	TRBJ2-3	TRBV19	TGTGCCAGTAGTATAGATTCTGTTGGCACAGATACGCAGTATTTT	CASSIDSVGTDTQYF
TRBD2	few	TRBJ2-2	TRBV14	TGTGCCAGCAGCCAAAGGGTCCAGGCTAGCGGGACCGGGGAGCTGTTTTTT	CASSQRVQASGTGELFF
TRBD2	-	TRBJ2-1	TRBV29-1	TGCAGCGTTGCGGCTAGCGGGAGGGCTGAGCAGTTCTTC	CSVAASGRAEQFF
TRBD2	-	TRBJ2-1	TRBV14	TGTGCCAGCAGCCAAGCAGGCTTAGCGGGGGCCTACAATGAGCAGTTCTTC	CASSQAGLAGAYNEQFF
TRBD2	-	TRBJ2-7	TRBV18	TGTGCCAGCTCACCACAACTAGCGGTACGCAACGACGAGCAGTACTTC	CASSPQLAVRNDEQYF
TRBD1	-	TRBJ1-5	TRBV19	TGTGCCGCAAACGACAGGGGGCTGGGTCAGCCCCAGCATTTT	CAANDRGLGQPQHF
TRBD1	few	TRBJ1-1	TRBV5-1	TGCGCCAGCAGCGTGACAGGGGAGGCCGGAACTGAAGCTTTCTTT	CASSVTGEAGTEAFF
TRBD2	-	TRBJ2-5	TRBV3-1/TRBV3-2	TGTGCCAGCAGCCAAGGGGTAGCGGGGAAAGAGACCCAGTACTTC	CASSQGVAGKETQYF
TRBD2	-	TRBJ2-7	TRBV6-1	TGTGCCAGCAGTGAAATTGGACTAGCTACCGAGCAGTACTTC	CASSEIGLATEQYF
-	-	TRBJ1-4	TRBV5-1	TGCGCCAGCAGCTTGGACGGACAGACAACTAATGAAAAACTGTTTTTT	CASSLDGQTTNEKLFF
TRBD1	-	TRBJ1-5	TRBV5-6	TGTGCCAGCAGCTTGGTGGGGGGGACAGGACCAAATCAGCCCCAGCATTTT	CASSLVGGTGPNQPQHF
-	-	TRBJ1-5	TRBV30	TGTGCCTGGAGTGACGGTTACAATCAGCCCCAGCATTTT	CAWSDGYNQPQHF
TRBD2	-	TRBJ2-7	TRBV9	TGTGCCAGCAGACGGCCGGGAGGGCGGTGGGAGCAGTACTTC	CASRRPGGRWEQYF
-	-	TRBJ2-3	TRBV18	TGTGCCAGCTCACCGGATCGGGGCACAGATACGCAGTATTTT	CASSPDRGTDTQYF
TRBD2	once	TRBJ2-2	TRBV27	TGTGCCAGCAGACGAACCGGGACTAGGAACACCGGGGAGCTGTTTTTT	CASRRTGTRNTGELFF
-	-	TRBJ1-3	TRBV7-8	TGTGCCAGCGCGAATTCCCGGGCAGGGGACACCATATATTTT	CASANSRAGDTIYF
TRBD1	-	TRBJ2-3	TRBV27	TGTGCCAGCAGACACAGGGGGACCAGATCCCCTAGCACAGATACGCAGTATTTT	CASRHRGTRSPSTDTQYF
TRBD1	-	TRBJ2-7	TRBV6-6	TGTGCCAGCAGTGAGACAGGGGGCGCTTTGTACGAGCAGTACTTC	CASSETGGALYEQYF
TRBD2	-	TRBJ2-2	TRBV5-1	TGCGCCAGCAGCTTACCCGGGGGGAGGACCGGGGAGCTGTTTTTT	CASSLPGGRTGELFF
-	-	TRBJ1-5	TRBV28	TGTGCCAGCAGTTTATCCCGGGGGGCCGGAAGCAATCAGCCCCAGCATTTT	CASSLSRGAGSNQPQHF
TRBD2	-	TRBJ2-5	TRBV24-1	TGTGCCACCAGTGACCCAACTAGCGTACAAGAGACCCAGTACTTC	CATSDPTSVQETQYF
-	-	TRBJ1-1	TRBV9	TGTGCCAGCAGCGATAAACAGGGAGTTAACACTGAAGCTTTCTTT	CASSDKQGVNTEAFF
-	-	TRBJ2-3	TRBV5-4	TGTGCCAGCAGCTTGACTCCCTCCCCAGATACGCAGTATTTT	CASSLTPSPDTQYF
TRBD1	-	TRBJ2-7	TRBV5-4	TGTGCCAGCAGCTCAATCGGGACAGGGGGCAGATACGAGCAGTACTTC	CASSSIGTGGRYEQYF
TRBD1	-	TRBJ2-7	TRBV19	TGTGCCAGTAGTTCGCGTAGGGACAGTCGGGGCCACGAGCAGTACTTC	CASSSRRDSRGHEQYF
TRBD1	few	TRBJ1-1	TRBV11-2	TGTGCCAGCAGGAAGAGTTCAGGGGGTTACACTGAAGCTTTCTTT	CASRKSSGGYTEAFF
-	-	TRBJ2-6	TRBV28	TGTGCCAGCAGTTTAAGGAGGGGTTCAGGAAGCGCTGGGGCCAACGTCCTGACTTTC	CASSLRRGSGSAGANVLTF
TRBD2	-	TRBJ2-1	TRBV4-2	TGTGCCAGCAGCCAGGGGACTAGCGGGCAATATGAGCAGTTCTTC	CASSQGTSGQYEQFF
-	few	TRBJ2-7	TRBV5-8	TGTGCCAGCAGCTTTAGGGGCCAGGGCGCCTACGAGCAGTACTTC	CASSFRGQGAYEQYF
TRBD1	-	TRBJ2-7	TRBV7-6	TGTGCCAGCAGCCCTGTCCCACCCGGGACAGGGGGGTACGAGCAGTACTTC	CASSPVPPGTGGYEQYF
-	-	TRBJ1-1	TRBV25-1	TGTGCCAGCAGCTACCGGGTGGAAAGCACTGAAGCTTTCTTT	CASSYRVESTEAFF
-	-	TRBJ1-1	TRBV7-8	TGTGCCAGCAGCTTAGCGTTTAATCGAGGGGAAGCTTTCTTT	CASSLAFNRGEAFF
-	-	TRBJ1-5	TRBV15	TGTGCCACCAGCAGAGATCTGTCTCAGCCCCAGCATTTT	CATSRDLSQPQHF
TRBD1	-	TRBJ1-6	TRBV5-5	TGTGCCAGCAGCTTGCATCAGGGGGCAGGTATTACACCCCTCCACTTT	CASSLHQGAGITPLHF